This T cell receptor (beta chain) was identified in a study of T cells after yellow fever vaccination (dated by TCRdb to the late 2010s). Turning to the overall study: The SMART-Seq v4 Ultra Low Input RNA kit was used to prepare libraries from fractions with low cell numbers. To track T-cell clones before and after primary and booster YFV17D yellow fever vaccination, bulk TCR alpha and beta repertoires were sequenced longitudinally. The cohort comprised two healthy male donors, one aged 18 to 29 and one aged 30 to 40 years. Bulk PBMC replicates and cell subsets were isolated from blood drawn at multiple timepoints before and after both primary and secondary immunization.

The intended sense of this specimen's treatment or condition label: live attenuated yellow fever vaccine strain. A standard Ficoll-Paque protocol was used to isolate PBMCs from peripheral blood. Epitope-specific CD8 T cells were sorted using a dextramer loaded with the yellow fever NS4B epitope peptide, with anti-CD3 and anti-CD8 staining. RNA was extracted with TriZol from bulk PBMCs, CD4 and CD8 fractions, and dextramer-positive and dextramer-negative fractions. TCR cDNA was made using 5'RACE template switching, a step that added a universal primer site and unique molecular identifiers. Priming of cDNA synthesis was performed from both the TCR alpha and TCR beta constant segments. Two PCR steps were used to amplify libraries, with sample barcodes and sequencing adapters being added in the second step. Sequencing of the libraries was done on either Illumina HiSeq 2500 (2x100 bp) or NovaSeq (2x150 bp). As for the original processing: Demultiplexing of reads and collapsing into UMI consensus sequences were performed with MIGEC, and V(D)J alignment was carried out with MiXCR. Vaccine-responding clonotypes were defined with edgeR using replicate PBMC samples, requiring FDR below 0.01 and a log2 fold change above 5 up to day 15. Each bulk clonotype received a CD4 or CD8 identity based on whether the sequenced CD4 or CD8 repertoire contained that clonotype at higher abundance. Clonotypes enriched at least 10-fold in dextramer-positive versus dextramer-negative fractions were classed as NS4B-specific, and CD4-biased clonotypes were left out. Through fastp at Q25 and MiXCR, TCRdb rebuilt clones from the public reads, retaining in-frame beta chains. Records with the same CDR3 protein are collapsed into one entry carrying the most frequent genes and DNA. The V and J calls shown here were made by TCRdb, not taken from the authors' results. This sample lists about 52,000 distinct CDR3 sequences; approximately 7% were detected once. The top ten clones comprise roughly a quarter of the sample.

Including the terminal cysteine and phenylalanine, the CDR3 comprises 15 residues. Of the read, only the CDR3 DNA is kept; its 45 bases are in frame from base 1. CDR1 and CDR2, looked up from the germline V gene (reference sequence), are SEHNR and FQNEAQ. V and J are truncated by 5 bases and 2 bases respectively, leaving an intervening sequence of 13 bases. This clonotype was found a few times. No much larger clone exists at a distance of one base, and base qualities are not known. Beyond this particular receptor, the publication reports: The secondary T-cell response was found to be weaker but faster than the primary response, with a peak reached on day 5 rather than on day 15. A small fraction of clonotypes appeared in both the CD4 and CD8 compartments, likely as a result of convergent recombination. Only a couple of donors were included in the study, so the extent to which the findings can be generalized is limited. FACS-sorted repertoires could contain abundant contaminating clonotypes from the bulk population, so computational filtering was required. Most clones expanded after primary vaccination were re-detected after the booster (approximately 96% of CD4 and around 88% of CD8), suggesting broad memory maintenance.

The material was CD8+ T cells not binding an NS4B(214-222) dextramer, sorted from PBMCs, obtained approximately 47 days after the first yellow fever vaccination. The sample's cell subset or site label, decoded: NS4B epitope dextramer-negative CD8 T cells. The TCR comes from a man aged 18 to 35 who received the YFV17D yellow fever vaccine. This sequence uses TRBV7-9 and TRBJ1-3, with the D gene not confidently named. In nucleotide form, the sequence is TGTGCCAGCAGCCCTGCGAGGGTACCTGGAAACACCATATATTTT. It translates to CASSPARVPGNTIYF.